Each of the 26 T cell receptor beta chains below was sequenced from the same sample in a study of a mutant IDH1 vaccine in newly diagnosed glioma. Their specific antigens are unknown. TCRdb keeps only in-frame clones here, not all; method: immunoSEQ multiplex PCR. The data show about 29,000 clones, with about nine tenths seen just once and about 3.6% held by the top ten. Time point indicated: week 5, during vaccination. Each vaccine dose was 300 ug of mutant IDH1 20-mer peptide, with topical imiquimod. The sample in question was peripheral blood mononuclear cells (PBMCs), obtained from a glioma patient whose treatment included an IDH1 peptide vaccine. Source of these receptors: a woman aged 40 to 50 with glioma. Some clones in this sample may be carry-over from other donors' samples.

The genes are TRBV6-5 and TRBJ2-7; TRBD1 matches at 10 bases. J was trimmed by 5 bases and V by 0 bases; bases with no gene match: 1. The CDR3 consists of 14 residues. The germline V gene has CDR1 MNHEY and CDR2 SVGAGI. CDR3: CASSYSGTGDEQYF. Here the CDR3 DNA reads TGTGCCAGCAGTTACTCCGGGACAGGGGACGAGCAGTACTTC.

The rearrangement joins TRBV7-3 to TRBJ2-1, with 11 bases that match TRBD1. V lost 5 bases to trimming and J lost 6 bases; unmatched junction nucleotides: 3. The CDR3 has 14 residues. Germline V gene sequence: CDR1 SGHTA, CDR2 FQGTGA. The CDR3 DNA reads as TGTGCCAGCAGCGACGGGACAGGGGGCAATGAGCAGTTCTTC. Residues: CASSDGTGGNEQFF.

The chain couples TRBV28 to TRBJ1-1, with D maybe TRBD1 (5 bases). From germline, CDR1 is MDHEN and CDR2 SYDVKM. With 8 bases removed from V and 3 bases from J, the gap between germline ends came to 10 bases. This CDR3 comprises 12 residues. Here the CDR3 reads CASFRGDTEAFF. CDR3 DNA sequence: TGTGCCAGCTTTCGGGGGGACACTGAAGCTTTCTTT.

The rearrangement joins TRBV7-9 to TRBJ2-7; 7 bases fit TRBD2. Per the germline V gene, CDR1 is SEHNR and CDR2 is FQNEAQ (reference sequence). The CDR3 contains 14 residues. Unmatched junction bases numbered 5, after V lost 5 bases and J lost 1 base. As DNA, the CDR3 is TGTGCCAGCAGCCCCCCAGCGGGATCCTACGAGCAGTACTTC. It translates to CASSPPAGSYEQYF.

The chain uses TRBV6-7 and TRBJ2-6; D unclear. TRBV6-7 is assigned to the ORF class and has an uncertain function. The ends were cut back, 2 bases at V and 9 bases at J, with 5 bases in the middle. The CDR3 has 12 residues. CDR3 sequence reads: CASSYAHNVLTF. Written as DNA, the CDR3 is TGTGCCAGCAGTTACGCCCACAACGTCCTGACTTTC.

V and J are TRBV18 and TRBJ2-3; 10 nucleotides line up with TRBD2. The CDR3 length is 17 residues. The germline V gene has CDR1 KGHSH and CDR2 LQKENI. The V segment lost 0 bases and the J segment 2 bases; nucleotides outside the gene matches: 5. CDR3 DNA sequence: TGTGCCAGCTCACCACCCTCCCTAGCGGGGGCCACAGATACGCAGTATTTT. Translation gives CASSPPSLAGATDTQYF.

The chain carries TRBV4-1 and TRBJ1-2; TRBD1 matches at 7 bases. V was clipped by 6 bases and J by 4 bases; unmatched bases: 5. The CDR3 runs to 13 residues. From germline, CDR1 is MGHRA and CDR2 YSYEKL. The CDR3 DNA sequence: TGCGCCAGCAGTCCGGACAGGAGCTATGGCTACACCTTC. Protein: CASSPDRSYGYTF.

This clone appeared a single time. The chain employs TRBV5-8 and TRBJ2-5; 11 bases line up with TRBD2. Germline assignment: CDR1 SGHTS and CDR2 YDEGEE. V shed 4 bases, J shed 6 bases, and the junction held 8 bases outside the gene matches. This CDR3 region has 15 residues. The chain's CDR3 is CASSIAGTSGQTQYF. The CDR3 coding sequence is TGTGCCAGCAGCATAGCCGGGACTAGCGGTCAGACCCAGTACTTC.

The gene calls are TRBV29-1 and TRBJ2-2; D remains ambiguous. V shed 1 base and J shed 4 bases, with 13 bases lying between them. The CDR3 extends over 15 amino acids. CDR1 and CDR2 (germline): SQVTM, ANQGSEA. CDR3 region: CSVEVWKSSTGELFF. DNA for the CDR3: TGCAGCGTTGAAGTCTGGAAATCCTCCACCGGGGAGCTGTTTTTT.

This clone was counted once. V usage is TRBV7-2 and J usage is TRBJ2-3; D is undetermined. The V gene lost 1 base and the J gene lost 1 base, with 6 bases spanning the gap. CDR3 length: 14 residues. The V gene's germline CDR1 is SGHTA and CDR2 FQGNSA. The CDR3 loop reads CASSLESRTDTQYF. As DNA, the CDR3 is TGTGCCAGCAGCTTAGAAAGTCGCACAGATACGCAGTATTTT.

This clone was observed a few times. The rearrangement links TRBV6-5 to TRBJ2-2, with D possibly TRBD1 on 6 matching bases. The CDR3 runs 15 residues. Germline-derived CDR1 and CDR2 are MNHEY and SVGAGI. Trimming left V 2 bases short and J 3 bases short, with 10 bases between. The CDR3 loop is CASSYGDRHTGELFF. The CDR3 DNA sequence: TGTGCCAGCAGTTACGGAGACAGGCACACCGGGGAGCTGTTTTTT.

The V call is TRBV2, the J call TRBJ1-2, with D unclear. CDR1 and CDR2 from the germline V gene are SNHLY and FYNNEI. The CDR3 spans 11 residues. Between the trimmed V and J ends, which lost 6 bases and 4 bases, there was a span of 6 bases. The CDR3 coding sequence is TGTGCCAGCAGGAGCCCCTATGGCTACACCTTC. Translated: CASRSPYGYTF.

The CDR3 DNA is TGCGCCAGCAGCCAAGACGCAATCTCCTACAATGAGCAGTTCTTC. Translating gives CASSQDAISYNEQFF. The chain combines TRBV4-3 with TRBJ2-1; no clear D. Germline lookup yields CDR1 LGHNA and CDR2 YSLEER. Trimming took 0 bases from V and 0 from J, leaving 6 bases between them. The CDR3 has 15 residues.

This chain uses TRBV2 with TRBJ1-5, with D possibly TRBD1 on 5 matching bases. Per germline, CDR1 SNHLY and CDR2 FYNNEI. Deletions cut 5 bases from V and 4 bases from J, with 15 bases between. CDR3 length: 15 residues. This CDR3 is CASSRVPDRNQPQHF. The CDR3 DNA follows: TGTGCCAGCAGTCGAGTCCCTGACAGAAATCAGCCCCAGCATTTT.

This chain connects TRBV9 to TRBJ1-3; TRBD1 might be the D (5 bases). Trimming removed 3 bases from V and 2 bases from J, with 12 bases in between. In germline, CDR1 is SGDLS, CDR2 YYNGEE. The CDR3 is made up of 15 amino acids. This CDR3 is CASSAAGNPGNTIYF. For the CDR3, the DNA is TGTGCCAGCAGCGCCGCAGGGAACCCTGGAAACACCATATATTTT.

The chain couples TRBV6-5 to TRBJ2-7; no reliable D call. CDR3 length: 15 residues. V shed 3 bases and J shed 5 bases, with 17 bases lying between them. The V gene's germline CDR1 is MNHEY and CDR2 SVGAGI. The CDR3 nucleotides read TGTGCCAGCAGTTATTCCCCAAGACCAACTCACGAGCAGTACTTC. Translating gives CASSYSPRPTHEQYF.

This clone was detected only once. The CDR3: CASSLSGGLRTGELFF. In nucleotides, the CDR3 is TGTGCCAGCAGTTTATCGGGGGGATTGAGGACCGGGGAGCTGTTTTTT. The rearrangement uses TRBV27 and TRBJ2-2; D possibly corresponds to TRBD2 (6 bases). The CDR3 contains 16 residues. V was pared by 0 bases and J by 5 bases, with 13 bases between. CDR1 and CDR2 (germline): MNHEY, SMNVEV (reference sequence).

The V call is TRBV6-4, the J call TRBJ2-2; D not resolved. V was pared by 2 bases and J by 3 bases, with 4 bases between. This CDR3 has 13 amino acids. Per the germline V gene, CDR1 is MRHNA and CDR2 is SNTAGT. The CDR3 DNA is TGTGCCAGCAGTGACGGGGACACCGGGGAGCTGTTTTTT. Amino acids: CASSDGDTGELFF.

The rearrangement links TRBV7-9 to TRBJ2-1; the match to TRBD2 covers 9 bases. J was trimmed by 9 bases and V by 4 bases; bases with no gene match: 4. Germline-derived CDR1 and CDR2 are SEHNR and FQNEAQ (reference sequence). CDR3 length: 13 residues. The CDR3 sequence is CASSWTSALEQFF. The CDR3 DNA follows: TGTGCCAGCAGCTGGACTAGCGCCCTTGAGCAGTTCTTC. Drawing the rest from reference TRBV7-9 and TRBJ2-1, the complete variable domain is DTGVSQNPRHKITKRGQNVTFRCDPISEHNRLYWYRQTLGQGPEFLTYFQNEAQLEKSRLLSDRFSAERPKGSFSTLEIQRTEQGDSAMYLCASSWTSALEQFFGPGTRLTVL.

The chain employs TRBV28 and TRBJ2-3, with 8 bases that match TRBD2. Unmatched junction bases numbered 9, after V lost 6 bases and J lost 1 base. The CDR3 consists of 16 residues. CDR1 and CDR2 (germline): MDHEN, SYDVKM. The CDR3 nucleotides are TGTGCCAGCAGGGGGGCAACGCGGGGGGGCACAGATACGCAGTATTTT. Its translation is CASRGATRGGTDTQYF.

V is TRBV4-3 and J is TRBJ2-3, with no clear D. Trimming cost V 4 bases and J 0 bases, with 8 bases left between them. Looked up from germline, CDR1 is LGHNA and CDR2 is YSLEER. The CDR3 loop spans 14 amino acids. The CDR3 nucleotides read TGCGCCAGCAGCCGAGAGGACAGCACAGATACGCAGTATTTT. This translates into CASSREDSTDTQYF.

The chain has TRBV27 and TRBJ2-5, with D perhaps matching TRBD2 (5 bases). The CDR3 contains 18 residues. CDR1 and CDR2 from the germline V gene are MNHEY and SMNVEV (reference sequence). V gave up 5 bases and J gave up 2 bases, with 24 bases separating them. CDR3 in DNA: TGTGCCAGCAGTCCAATCACCGGCGAGGCCCGGGGTCAAGAGACCCAGTACTTC. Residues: CASSPITGEARGQETQYF.

Here the CDR3 DNA reads TGCAGCGTTGAAGGAGGACAGGCTAGACTAGCGGGAGGGCCACTTGCTGATACGCAGTATTTT. Translated, it gives CSVEGGQARLAGGPLADTQYF. The chain has TRBV29-1 and TRBJ2-3; 14 bases align to TRBD2. J gave up 6 bases and V 1 base, and 21 bases lay outside the gene matches. This CDR3 is 21 amino acids long. Germline V lookup: CDR1 SQVTM, CDR2 ANQGSEA.

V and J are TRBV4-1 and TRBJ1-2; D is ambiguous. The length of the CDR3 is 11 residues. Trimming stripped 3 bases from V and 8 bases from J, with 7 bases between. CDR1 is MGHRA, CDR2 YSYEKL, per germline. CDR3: CASSHDWGYTF. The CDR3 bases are TGCGCCAGCAGCCACGACTGGGGCTACACCTTC.

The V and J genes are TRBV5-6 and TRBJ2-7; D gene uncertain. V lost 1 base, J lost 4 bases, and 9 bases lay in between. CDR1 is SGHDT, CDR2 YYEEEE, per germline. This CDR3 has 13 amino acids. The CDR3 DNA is TGTGCCAGCAGCTTGCGGGTGCGGTACGAGCAGTACTTC. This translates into CASSLRVRYEQYF.

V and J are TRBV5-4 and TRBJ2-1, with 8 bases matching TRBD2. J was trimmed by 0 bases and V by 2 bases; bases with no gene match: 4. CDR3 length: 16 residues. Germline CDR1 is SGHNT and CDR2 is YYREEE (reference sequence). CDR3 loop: CASSFQLAASYNEQFF. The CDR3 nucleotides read TGTGCCAGCAGCTTTCAACTAGCGGCCTCCTACAATGAGCAGTTCTTC.